Sequencing of this TCR beta chain was carried out in a study of Graves' ophthalmopathy and Graves' hyperthyroidism (dated by TCRdb to 2016 to 2019). As for the study more broadly: Peripheral blood was collected at initial diagnosis, prior to any treatment. In roughly 6 hyperthyroidism patients, T-cell repertoires of thyroid tissue and blood were compared. In total, over 130 blood samples were TCR-sequenced: fewer than 50 ophthalmopathy, approximately 80 hyperthyroidism and roughly 17 hyperthyroidism-to-ophthalmopathy patients. After sampling, hyperthyroidism patients received methimazole starting at 30 mg daily, and ophthalmopathy patients received high-dose intravenous methylprednisolone. TCR beta repertoire signatures were used to distinguish Graves' ophthalmopathy from Graves' hyperthyroidism and to predict progression to ophthalmopathy. The independent validation cohort included roughly 19 hyperthyroidism patients plus 17 patients who later progressed from hyperthyroidism to ophthalmopathy. The 100 discovery patients were divided at random into training and test sets in a 7:3 ratio. To explore V-J signatures distinguishing ophthalmopathy from hyperthyroidism, a discovery set of roughly 98 patients (around 42 ophthalmopathy, around 55 stable hyperthyroidism) was enrolled. Overall results and qualifications from the work: In validation, the model predicted ophthalmopathy progression with about 71% sensitivity and roughly 72% specificity; fewer than 15 predicted patients were CT-confirmed with GO in a median of about 6.2 months. No statistical method was used to set the sample size in advance, and the investigators knew which group each participant was assigned to. In cross-validation, the 13-signature model distinguished ophthalmopathy from stable hyperthyroidism with more than 85% sensitivity and about 81% specificity, while in the test set the corresponding values were about 80% and 75%. Among expanded thyroid clonotypes with frequency above 0.001, most also showed up in blood, which suggests that blood repertoires may reflect the thyroid immune response.

Stable hyperthyroidism was defined as no progression to ophthalmopathy within 18 months of follow-up. Hyperthyroidism patients were newly diagnosed, with disease duration under 2 months, and aged 18 to 65 years. Anyone with other autoimmune diseases, uncontrolled infections, pregnancy or lactation was excluded from the study. Clinical symptoms, serum thyroxine, TRAb, thyroid ultrasound and orbital computed tomography formed the basis of the diagnosis. Using Ficoll-Paque density gradient centrifugation, PBMCs were isolated from 10 ml of fresh peripheral blood. Total RNA was extracted with Trizol reagent and quality-checked on an Agilent 2100 Bioanalyzer. For repertoire sequencing, TCR beta CDR3 regions were amplified from RNA transcripts. HTBI primers and the Qiagen OneStep RT-PCR kit were used in a first-round RT-PCR, which was followed by a second-round multiplex PCR, size selection and purification. Sequencing of the libraries was carried out on an Illumina HiSeq2000 in paired-end mode with 100 bp reads. As for how the authors treated the data: SOAPnuke was used to process the reads, throwing out any read that had adapters, had uncalled bases, had a mean Phred below 15, or lacked an exact constant-primer or identifier match. High-quality paired reads were merged with COPE v1.2.5. Each unique nucleotide sequence was treated as a clonotype, and MiTCR v1.1 was used to align the clonotypes to the IMGT TRB V, D and J references. Only V-J combinations with frequency above 0.0001 were analysed, covering approximately 99% of repertoires. A TCR clonal expansion and chaos score per V-J combination was defined as the ratio of F50 clonal expansion to chaos observed in the TCRdist matrix. Welch's t-statistics and random forest were used to reduce features to about a dozen V-J combinations, which were fed into a naive Bayes classifier. Thyroid-blood repertoire similarity was quantified with the Morisita-Horn index. The public sequencing data were trimmed at Q25 with fastp and processed into clonotypes with MiXCR by TCRdb, which kept only in-frame beta chains. A single entry per CDR3 protein holds the most common genes and DNA from its merged rows. The V and J calls shown here were made by TCRdb, not taken from the authors' results. Present in this sample are hundreds of thousands of distinct CDR3 sequences, roughly 21% of which were seen just once. Around 3.1% of the sample is taken by the ten largest.

V is clipped by 7 bases and J by 3 bases, and the sequence between their germline boundaries is 13 bases long. From the cysteine up to the phenylalanine, the CDR3 has a length of 13 residues. Just the 39-base CDR3 DNA is kept, in frame starting at base 1. The germline V gene specifies MNHEY as CDR1 and SVGAGI as CDR2. This clonotype was recorded many times. What antigen it recognizes has not been identified. No base-level quality is on record; no much larger clone is a single base apart. Recombination connected TRBV6-5 to TRBJ2-7; possibly the D gene is TRBD1, per 6 matching bases. This sequence originates from a young woman with stable Graves' hyperthyroidism. Donor details come from another sample of the same person, matched by shared clones. The material sequenced was peripheral blood. The CDR3 here reads CASTFGQHYEQYF. The bases read TGTGCCAGCACCTTCGGACAGCACTACGAGCAGTACTTC.